Following are 21 T cell receptor beta chains from one sample sequenced in a study of blood T cell repertoires in COVID-19 (dated by TCRdb to 2018 to 2020). The method was the immunoSEQ multiplex PCR assay. TCRdb provides this immuneACCESS table in a form limited to in-frame rearrangements. Some clones are lacking; in checked studies, under half of them reflect an unresolved V gene, and why the rest are absent is not known. The sample table lists 100,000 to 150,000 clones, less than 90% of them with a count of one. The ten largest clones capture approximately 1.5% of the sample. Sequenced material: peripheral blood. These TCRs come from a man in his 60s with acute or convalescent COVID-19.

The J gene is TRBJ2-3, the V gene TRBV5-1; 8 bases are a match to TRBD1. V lost 2 bases to trimming and J lost 1 base; unmatched junction nucleotides: 3. Per the germline V gene, CDR1 is SGHRS and CDR2 is YFSETQ. The CDR3 length is 15 residues. In nucleotides, the CDR3 is TGCGCCAGCAGCTTCCTGACAGGGGGCACAGATACGCAGTATTTT. Encoded protein: CASSFLTGGTDTQYF.

V and J are TRBV29-1 and TRBJ2-7; a possible D gene is TRBD1 (6 bases). Trimming pared 7 bases from V and 1 base from J, leaving 14 bases between. The CDR3 loop spans 13 amino acids. The V gene's germline CDR1 is SQVTM and CDR2 ANQGSEA. CDR3 in amino acids: CSGKDRTSYEQYF. CDR3 in DNA: TGCAGCGGAAAGGACAGAACTTCCTACGAGCAGTACTTC.

The chain couples TRBV11-2 to TRBJ1-2; possible D gene TRBD1, 6 bases. Per germline, CDR1 SGHAT and CDR2 FQNNGV. Trimming cost V 4 bases and J 4 bases, with 13 bases left between them. This CDR3 has 14 amino acids. The CDR3 here is CASSSHSQGYGYTF. CDR3 bases: TGTGCCAGCAGCTCACACTCACAGGGCTATGGCTACACCTTC.

This rearrangement joins TRBV3-1 (or the pseudogene TRBV3-2) to TRBJ2-1; D call uncertain. The CDR3 has 15 amino acids. Germline CDR1 LGHDT, CDR2 YNNKEL (reference sequence). Trimming left V 0 bases short and J 0 bases short, with 6 bases between. Written as DNA, the CDR3 is TGTGCCAGCAGCCAAGATCTTAGCTCCTACAATGAGCAGTTCTTC. Its protein is CASSQDLSSYNEQFF.

V is TRBV19 and J is TRBJ1-5; D uncertain. Trimming removed 1 base at V and 3 bases at J, with 4 bases between. The length of the CDR3 is 13 residues. CDR1 and CDR2 (germline): LNHDA, SQIVND (reference sequence). The CDR3 coding sequence is TGTGCCAGTAGTATAGCAGACAATCAGCCCCAGCATTTT. It specifies CASSIADNQPQHF.

In this sample, this clone turned up once. CDR3 nucleotide sequence: TGTGCCATCAGCGATCTTAGCGGGGGTATCCAAGAGACCCAGTACTTC. Protein product: CAISDLSGGIQETQYF. The gene calls are TRBV10-3 and TRBJ2-5; 9 bases align to TRBD2. The CDR3 length is 16 residues. CDR1 and CDR2 (germline): ENHRY, SYGVKD. V shed 6 bases and J 1 base; nucleotides not matched to a gene: 9.

This clone showed up just a few times. The V and J genes are TRBV20-1 and TRBJ1-5, with TRBD1 matching over 7 bases. The ends lost 3 bases at V and 0 bases at J; junction bases unmatched: 11. The germline V gene has CDR1 DFQATT and CDR2 SNEGSKA (reference sequence). The CDR3 is made up of 17 amino acids. CDR3 nucleotide sequence: TGCAGTGCTAGTAGACAGGGAGAAGGGTATAGCAATCAGCCCCAGCATTTT. Protein product: CSASRQGEGYSNQPQHF.

This rearrangement joins TRBV19 to TRBJ1-3; 10 positions match TRBD1. The ends lost 3 bases at V and 0 bases at J; junction bases unmatched: 8. The CDR3 spans 18 residues. Germline CDR1 reads LNHDA; CDR2 reads SQIVND (reference sequence). CDR3 nucleotide sequence: TGTGCCAGTAGTATGATGGGGACAGGGGACCGCTCTGGAAACACCATATATTTT. As protein: CASSMMGTGDRSGNTIYF.

This clone was counted a few times. The rearrangement joins TRBV6-5 to TRBJ2-2; 7 bases agree with TRBD1. The length of the CDR3 is 15 residues. Germline V gene lookup returns CDR1 MNHEY and CDR2 SVGAGI. The junction had 6 bases not matched to a gene; V was cut back by 6 bases and J by 2 bases. The CDR3 DNA reads as TGTGCCAGCAGGTCGGGGACAGCCAACACCGGGGAGCTGTTTTTT. Translating it yields CASRSGTANTGELFF.

J is TRBJ1-1 and V is TRBV19; D perhaps matches TRBD1 (5 bases). The length of the CDR3 is 15 residues. The germline gives CDR1 LNHDA, CDR2 SQIVND (reference sequence). With 1 base removed from V and 5 bases from J, the gap between germline ends came to 14 bases. CDR3 protein: CASSIGPGRGTEAFF. The DNA of the CDR3 is TGTGCCAGTAGTATAGGTCCAGGGCGGGGGACTGAAGCTTTCTTT.

A remark on this clone: An end of the junction does not agree with germline; a read error may underlie this. The J gene is TRBJ2-3, the V gene TRBV10-3, with 9 bases aligning to TRBD2. Germline CDR1 is ENHRY and CDR2 is SYGVKD. The CDR3 is 16 amino acids. The CDR3 here is CAISETTAGGTDTQSF. CDR3 coding DNA: TGTGCCATCAGTGAAACTACAGCGGGAGGCACAGATACGCAGTCTTTT.

This clone appeared once. The chain couples TRBV11-2 to TRBJ2-5, with 13 positions matching TRBD2. The V and J ends lost 5 bases and 4 bases, in that order; junction bases with no gene match: 4. Germline V gene data show CDR1 as SGHAT and CDR2 as FQNNGV. This CDR3 contains 15 residues. CDR3 in DNA: TGTGCCAGCAGCCCGGGACTAGCGGGAATAGAGACCCAGTACTTC. Protein: CASSPGLAGIETQYF.

The chain links TRBV5-1 to TRBJ1-3; D perhaps matches TRBD1 (5 bases). Germline V CDR1 and CDR2: SGHRS, YFSETQ. This CDR3 has 20 amino acids. V dropped 2 bases and J dropped 1 base, with 25 bases sitting between them. CDR3 coding DNA: TGCGCCAGCAGCTTAAGACCAGGGACTCCGTCCCCTACTTCTGGAAACACCATATATTTT. Protein product: CASSLRPGTPSPTSGNTIYF.

The chain carries TRBV28 and TRBJ1-2; D may be TRBD1 (5 bases). Between the trimmed V and J ends, which lost 6 bases and 4 bases, there was a span of 21 bases. The CDR3 runs to 16 residues. Germline V gene lookup returns CDR1 MDHEN and CDR2 SYDVKM. CDR3 in amino acids: CASRLLTAGGGYGYTF. The CDR3 DNA sequence: TGTGCCAGCAGGCTATTGACAGCCGGTGGTGGCTATGGCTACACCTTC.

The chain is built from TRBV6-1 and TRBJ2-1; 7 nucleotides line up with TRBD2. The CDR3 contains 16 residues. Germline CDR1 is MNHNS and CDR2 is SASEGT. V lost 4 bases and J lost 3; bases outside the gene matches: 9. The chain's CDR3 is CASSGIQAGFYNEQFF. The CDR3 nucleotides read TGTGCCAGCAGTGGAATACAAGCGGGATTCTACAATGAGCAGTTCTTC.

CDR3 in DNA: TGCGCCAGCAGCTTGGGACTAGCGGGAGACGAGCAGTACTTC. It encodes CASSLGLAGDEQYF. J is TRBJ2-7 and V is TRBV5-1, with 12 bases fitting TRBD2. CDR1 SGHRS and CDR2 YFSETQ come from the germline V gene. The CDR3 loop spans 14 amino acids. J gave up 5 bases and V 0 bases, and 0 bases lay outside the gene matches.

This rearrangement joins TRBV7-8 to TRBJ2-7; tentative D call: TRBD1 (5 bases). CDR1 is SGHVS, CDR2 FQNEAQ, per germline. This CDR3 region has 15 residues. Trimming removed 0 bases from V and 2 bases from J, with 11 bases in between. The CDR3 nucleotides read TGTGCCAGCAGCTTAGCAAGAGAACAGGCCTACGAGCAGTACTTC. Translating it yields CASSLAREQAYEQYF.

V is TRBV7-8 and J is TRBJ1-5; D unresolved. The V gene's germline CDR1 is SGHVS and CDR2 FQNEAQ. Trimming stripped 4 bases from V and 7 bases from J, with 11 bases between. The CDR3 totals 13 residues. The CDR3 spells CASSSYRDQPQHF. Written as DNA, the CDR3 is TGTGCCAGCAGCTCGTACAGAGACCAGCCCCAGCATTTT.

This clone turned up a few times. V gene TRBV5-1 combines with J gene TRBJ2-3; 7 nucleotides agree with TRBD1. J gave up 2 bases and V 4 bases, and 4 bases lay outside the gene matches. CDR1 is SGHRS, CDR2 YFSETQ, per germline. The CDR3 is 14 amino acids. The CDR3 DNA reads TGCGCCAGCAGCACGGGACAGACCACAGATACGCAGTATTTT. Translated: CASSTGQTTDTQYF.

The chain links TRBV5-1 to TRBJ2-1, with TRBD1 matching 7 bases. The CDR3 contains 14 residues. The V and J ends lost 8 bases and 4 bases, in that order; junction bases with no gene match: 9. CDR1 and CDR2 from the germline V gene are SGHRS and YFSETQ. The CDR3 coding sequence is TGCGCCAGACTGACAGGGCCGGCGTACAATGAGCAGTTCTTC. Its protein is CARLTGPAYNEQFF.

The chain links TRBV9 to TRBJ2-7; possibly TRBD2 for D (6 bases). V lost 0 bases and J 6 bases, leaving 10 bases between the germline ends. The CDR3 extends over 13 amino acids. Germline V CDR1 and CDR2: SGDLS, YYNGEE. Here the CDR3 reads CASSVAGELEQYF. The CDR3 DNA is TGTGCCAGCAGCGTAGCGGGAGAGCTCGAGCAGTACTTC.